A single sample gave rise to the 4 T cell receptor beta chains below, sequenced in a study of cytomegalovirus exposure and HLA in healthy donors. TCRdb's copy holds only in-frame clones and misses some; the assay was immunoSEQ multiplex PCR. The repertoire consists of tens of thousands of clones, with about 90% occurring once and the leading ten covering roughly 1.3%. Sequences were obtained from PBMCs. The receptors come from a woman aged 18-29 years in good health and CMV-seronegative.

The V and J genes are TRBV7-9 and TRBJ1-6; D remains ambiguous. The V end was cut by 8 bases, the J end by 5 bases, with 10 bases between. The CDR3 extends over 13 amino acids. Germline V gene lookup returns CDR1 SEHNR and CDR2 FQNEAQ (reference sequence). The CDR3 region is CASGTADNSPLHF. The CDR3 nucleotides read TGTGCCAGCGGAACCGCGGATAATTCACCCCTCCACTTT.

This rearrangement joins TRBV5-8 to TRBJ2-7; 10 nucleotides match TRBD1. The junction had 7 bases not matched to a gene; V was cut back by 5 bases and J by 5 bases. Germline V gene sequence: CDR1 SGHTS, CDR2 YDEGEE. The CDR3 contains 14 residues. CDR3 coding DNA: TGTGCCAGCAGTCAAAGACAGGGGGCTAACGAGCAGTACTTC. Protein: CASSQRQGANEQYF.

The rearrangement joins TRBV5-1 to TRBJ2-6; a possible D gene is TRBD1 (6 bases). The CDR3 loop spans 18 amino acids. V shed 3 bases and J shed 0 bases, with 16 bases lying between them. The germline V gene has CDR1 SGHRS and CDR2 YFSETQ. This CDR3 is CASSSLPYRVSGANVLTF. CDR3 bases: TGCGCCAGCAGCTCACTACCGTACAGGGTCTCTGGGGCCAACGTCCTGACTTTC.

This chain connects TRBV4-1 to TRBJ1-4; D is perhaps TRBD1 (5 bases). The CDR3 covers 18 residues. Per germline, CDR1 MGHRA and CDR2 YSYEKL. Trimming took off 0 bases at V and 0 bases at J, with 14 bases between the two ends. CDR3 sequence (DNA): TGCGCCAGCAGCCAAGAGGGGGGTGGGGCCGCAACTAATGAAAAACTGTTTTTT. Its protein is CASSQEGGGAATNEKLFF.